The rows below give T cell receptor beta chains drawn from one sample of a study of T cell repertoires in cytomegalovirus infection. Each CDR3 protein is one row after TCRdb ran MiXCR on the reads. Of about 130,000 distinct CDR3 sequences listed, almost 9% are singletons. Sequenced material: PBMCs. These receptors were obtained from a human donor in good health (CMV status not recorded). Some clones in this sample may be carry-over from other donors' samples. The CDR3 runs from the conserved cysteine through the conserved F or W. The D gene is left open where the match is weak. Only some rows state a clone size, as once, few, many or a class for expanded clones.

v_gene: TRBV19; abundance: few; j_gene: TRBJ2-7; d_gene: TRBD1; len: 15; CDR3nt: TGTGCCAGTAGTATCCGGACAGGGCTCCAGTACGAGCAGTACTTC; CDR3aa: CASSIRTGLQYEQYF
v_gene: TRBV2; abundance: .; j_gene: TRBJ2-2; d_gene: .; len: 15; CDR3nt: TGTGCCAGCAGTTCGCGGACCACGAGCACCGGGGAGCTGTTTTTT; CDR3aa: CASSSRTTSTGELFF
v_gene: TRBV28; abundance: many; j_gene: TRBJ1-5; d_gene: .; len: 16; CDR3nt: TGTGCCAGCAGTCCAACAGGGTCGGGTCGCAATCAGCCCCAGCATTTT; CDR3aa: CASSPTGSGRNQPQHF
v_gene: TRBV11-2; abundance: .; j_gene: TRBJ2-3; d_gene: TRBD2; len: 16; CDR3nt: TGTGCCAGCAGCTCGGGAGGGGGGATTCACACAGATACGCAGTATTTT; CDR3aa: CASSSGGGIHTDTQYF
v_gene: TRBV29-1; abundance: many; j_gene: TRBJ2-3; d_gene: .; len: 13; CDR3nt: TGCAGCGTTGAGGGGGAGGTCACAGATACGCAGTATTTT; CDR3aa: CSVEGEVTDTQYF
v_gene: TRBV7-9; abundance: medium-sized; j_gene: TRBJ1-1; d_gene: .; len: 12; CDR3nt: TGTGCCAGCAGCTTAATTTCCACTGAAGCTTTCTTT; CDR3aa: CASSLISTEAFF
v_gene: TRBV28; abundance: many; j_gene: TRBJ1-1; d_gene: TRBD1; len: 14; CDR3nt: TGTGCCAGCAGGCTACCGGGACAGAGCTATGAAGCTTTCTTT; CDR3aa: CASRLPGQSYEAFF
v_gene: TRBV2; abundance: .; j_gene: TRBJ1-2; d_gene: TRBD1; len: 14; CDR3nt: TGTGCCAGCAGTGAAGCGGGACAGAACTATGGCTACACCTTC; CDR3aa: CASSEAGQNYGYTF
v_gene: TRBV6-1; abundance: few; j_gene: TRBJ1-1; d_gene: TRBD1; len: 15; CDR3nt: TGTGCCAGCAGTGTCGACAGGGGCATGAACACTGAAGCTTTCTTT; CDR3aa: CASSVDRGMNTEAFF
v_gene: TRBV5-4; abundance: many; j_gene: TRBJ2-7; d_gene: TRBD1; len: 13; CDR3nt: TGTGCCAGCAGTTCCCCGACAGGGGGCGAGCAGTACTTC; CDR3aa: CASSSPTGGEQYF
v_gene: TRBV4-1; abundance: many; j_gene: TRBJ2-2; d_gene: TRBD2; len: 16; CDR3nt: TGCGCCAGCAGCCACATAGCGGGGGGGCCGGCCGGGGAGCTGTTTTTT; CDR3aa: CASSHIAGGPAGELFF
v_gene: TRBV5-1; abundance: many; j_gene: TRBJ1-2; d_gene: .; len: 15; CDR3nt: TGCGCCAGCAGCGAGGGACACGCTGGGAACTATGGCTACACCTTC; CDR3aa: CASSEGHAGNYGYTF
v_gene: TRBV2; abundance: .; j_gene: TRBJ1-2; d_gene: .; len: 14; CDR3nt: TGTGCCAGCAGTGAGGATCAGTCATTCTATGGCTACACCTTC; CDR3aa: CASSEDQSFYGYTF
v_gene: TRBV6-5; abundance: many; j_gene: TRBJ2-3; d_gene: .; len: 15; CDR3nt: TGTGCCAGCAGTTACCGTGGGGTCCCATCTCCAACGCAGTATTTT; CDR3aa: CASSYRGVPSPTQYF
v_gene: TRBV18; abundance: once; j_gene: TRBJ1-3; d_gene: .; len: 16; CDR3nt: TGTGCCAGCTCAGCAGTCCGGGAACGCTCTGGAAACACCATATATTTT; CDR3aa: CASSAVRERSGNTIYF
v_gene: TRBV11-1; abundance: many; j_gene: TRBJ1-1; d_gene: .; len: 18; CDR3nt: TGTGCCAGCAGCCCGAACGGGGCAGGGCCATTCCGTGGGACTGAAGCTTTCTTT; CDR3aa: CASSPNGAGPFRGTEAFF
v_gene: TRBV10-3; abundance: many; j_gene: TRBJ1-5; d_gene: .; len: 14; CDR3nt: TGTGCCATCAGTGGCGGCGGGGGCAATCAGCCCCAGCATTTT; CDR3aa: CAISGGGGNQPQHF
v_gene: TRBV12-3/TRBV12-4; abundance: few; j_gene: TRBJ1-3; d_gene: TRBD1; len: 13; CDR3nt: TGTGCCAGCAGCCCGGACAGGAGAAACACCATATATTTT; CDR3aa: CASSPDRRNTIYF
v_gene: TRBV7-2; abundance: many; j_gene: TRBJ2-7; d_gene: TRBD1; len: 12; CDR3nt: TGTGCCAGCAGCTGGTGGGACAGCGAGCAGTACTTC; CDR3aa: CASSWWDSEQYF
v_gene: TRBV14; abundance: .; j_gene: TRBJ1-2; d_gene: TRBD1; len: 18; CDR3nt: TGTGCCAGCAGCCAAGAAAGGCACCGGGACAGGTATAACTATGGCTACACCTTC; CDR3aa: CASSQERHRDRYNYGYTF
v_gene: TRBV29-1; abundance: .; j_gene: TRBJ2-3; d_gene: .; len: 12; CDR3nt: TGCAGCGTTGAAAGGGGCACAGATACGCAGTATTTT; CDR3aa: CSVERGTDTQYF
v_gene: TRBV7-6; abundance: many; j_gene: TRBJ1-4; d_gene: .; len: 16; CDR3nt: TGTGCCAGCACCCGTACCCAGGGGCTTTCTAATGAAAAACTGTTTTTT; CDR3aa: CASTRTQGLSNEKLFF
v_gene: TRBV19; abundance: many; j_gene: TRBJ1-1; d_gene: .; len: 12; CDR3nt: TGTGCCAGTAGTACTCCTTTTGGTGAAGCTTTCTTT; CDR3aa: CASSTPFGEAFF
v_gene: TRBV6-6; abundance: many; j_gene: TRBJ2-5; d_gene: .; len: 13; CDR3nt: TGTGCCAGCAGTTACTCCGAAGGGGGGACCCAGTACTTC; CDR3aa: CASSYSEGGTQYF
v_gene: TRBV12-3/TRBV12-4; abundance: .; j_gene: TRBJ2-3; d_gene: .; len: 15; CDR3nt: TGTGCCAGCAGTTCCCTCGGCTCAGGGGCAGATACGCAGTATTTT; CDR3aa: CASSSLGSGADTQYF
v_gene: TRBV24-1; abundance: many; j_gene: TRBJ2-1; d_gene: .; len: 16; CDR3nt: TGTGCCACCAGTGATTTTGGCCCGGGCTCCTACAATGAGCAGTTCTTC; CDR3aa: CATSDFGPGSYNEQFF
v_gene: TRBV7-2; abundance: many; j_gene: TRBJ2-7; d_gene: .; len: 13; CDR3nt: TGTGCCAGCAGCTCGCTGTTCGGGTACGAGCAGTACTTC; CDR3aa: CASSSLFGYEQYF
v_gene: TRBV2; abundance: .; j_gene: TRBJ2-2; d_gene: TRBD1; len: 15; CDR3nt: TGTGCCAGCAGCACGACAGGGGGCAACACCGGGGAGCTGTTTTTT; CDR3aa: CASSTTGGNTGELFF